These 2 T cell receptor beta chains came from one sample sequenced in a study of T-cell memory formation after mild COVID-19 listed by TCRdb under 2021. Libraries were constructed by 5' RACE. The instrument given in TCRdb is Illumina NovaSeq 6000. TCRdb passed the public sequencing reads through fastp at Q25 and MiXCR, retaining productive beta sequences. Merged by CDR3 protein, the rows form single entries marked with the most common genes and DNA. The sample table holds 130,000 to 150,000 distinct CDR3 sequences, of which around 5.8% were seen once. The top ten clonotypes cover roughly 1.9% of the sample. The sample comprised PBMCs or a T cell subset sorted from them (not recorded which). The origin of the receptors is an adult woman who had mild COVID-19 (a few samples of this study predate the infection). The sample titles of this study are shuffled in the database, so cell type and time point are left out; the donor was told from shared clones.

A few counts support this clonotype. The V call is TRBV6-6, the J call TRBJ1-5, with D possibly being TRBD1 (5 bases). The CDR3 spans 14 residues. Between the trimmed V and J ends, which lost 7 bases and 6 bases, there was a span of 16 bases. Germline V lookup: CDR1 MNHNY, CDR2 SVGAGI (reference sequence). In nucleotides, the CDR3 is TGTGCCAGCACCCCGGCGGGGGGAGGTCAGCCCCAGCATTTT. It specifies CASTPAGGGQPQHF.

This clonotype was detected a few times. The CDR3 DNA is TGTGCCAGCAGTGACCGCGGGCAGGGCCACGAGCAGTACTTC. Amino acids: CASSDRGQGHEQYF. The chain couples TRBV2 to TRBJ2-7, with D tentatively TRBD1 or TRBD2 (5 bases each). CDR3 length: 14 residues. The germline V gene has CDR1 SNHLY and CDR2 FYNNEI. V was clipped by 3 bases and J by 5 bases, with 14 bases between them.